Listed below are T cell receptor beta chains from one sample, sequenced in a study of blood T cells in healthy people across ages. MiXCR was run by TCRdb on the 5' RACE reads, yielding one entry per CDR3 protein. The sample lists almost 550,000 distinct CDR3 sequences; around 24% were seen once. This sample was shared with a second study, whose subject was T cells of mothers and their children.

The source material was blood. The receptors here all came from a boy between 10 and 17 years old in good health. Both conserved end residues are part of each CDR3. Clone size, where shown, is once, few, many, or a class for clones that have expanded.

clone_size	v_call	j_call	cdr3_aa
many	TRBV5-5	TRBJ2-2	CASSRDRADTGELFF
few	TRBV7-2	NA	CASTESRGVNNEQFF
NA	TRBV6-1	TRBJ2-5	CASSRTLQSQETQYF
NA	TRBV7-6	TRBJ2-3	CASSLDRATDTQYF
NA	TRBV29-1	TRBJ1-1	CSVAGYGGGGTEAFF
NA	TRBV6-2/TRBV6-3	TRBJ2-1	CASRTTGTKQFF
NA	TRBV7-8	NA	CASSTKGGVSGEQFF
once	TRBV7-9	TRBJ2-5	CASSGGTFGETQYF
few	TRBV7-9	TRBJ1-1	CASSLTGTGGHTEAFF
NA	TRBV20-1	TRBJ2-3	CSASLPSGRAADTQYF
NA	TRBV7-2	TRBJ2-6	CASSPVPSGANVLTF
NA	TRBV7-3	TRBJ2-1	CASSPIDTDSYNEQFF
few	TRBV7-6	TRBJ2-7	CASSLRESSYEQYF
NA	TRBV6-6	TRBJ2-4	CASKTGTVGRGNIQYF
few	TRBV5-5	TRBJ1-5	CASSLWARQPQHF
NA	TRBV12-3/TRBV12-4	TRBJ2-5	CASTLTPPATSGAEETQYF
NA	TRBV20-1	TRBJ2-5	CSVDTQLYQETQYF
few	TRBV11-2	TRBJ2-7	CASSLDPWEGYEQYF
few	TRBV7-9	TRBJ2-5	CASSLDDRSFVGETQYF
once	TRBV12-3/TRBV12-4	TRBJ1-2	CASSFKGTNYGYTF
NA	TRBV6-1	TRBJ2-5	CASSVSPTGQGQREQYF
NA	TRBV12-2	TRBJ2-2	CASRFKRGYPTGELFF
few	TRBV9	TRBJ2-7	CASSITDTPPVYEQYF
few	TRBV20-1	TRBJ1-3	CSARKAGGNTIYF
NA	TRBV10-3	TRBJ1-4	CAISETRGNEKLFF
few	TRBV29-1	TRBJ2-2	CSVADRARTGELFF
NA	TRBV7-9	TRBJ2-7	CASSLALREQYF